Sequencing of this T cell receptor (beta chain) was carried out in a study of shared clonotypes between healthy human individuals. CDR1 is SEHNR and CDR2 is FQNEAQ in the germline V gene (reference sequence). V shed 2 bases and J shed 0 bases, with 11 bases lying between them. This CDR3 comprises 15 residues. Study conclusions and caveats: In this cohort, only blood was sampled, and tissue repertoires likely differ.

Naive-designated CD8 cells lacked CD45RO, were positively enriched for CCR7, and omitted terminally differentiated effector memory CD45RA+ cells. For sorted subsets, 150 to 200 ng DNA per replicate equaled about 31,000 T cell genomes. Clones were read by immunoSEQ multiplex PCR, and TCRdb kept only the in-frame ones, dropping some. The data show about 2 million clones, 85% to 95% seen once. For this clone: Its target is not known.

Sequenced input: naive CD8+ T cells sorted from blood. The gene calls are TRBV7-9 and TRBJ2-7; D is perhaps TRBD2 (6 bases). This TCR was recovered from a young man in good health. The CDR3 here is CASSLNSGLSYEQYF. The CDR3 DNA follows: TGTGCCAGCAGCTTAAATTCGGGACTCTCCTACGAGCAGTACTTC.